The T cell receptor beta chain under discussion was sequenced for a study of OX40 agonist ivuxolimab in advanced cancers. This table comes from immunoSEQ multiplex PCR, and its TCRdb copy is limited to in-frame clones, with some not included. The data hold more than 65,000 clones, with roughly 85% observed a single time. The TCR originated in an adult with an advanced solid tumor such as melanoma, head and neck, liver or kidney cancer. Sequenced material: CD4+ or CD8+ T cells sorted from blood, taken in a trial of the OX40 agonist ivuxolimab.

CDR3 DNA sequence: TGCGCCAGCAGCTTCCCGGGGAACACTGAAGCTTTCTTT. Translation: CASSFPGNTEAFF. The chain employs TRBV5-1 and TRBJ1-1; D uncertain. The germline gives CDR1 SGHRS, CDR2 YFSETQ. The CDR3 runs to 13 residues. V lost 2 bases, J lost 1 base, and 6 bases lay in between.